This TCR beta chain was identified in a study of control samples from healthy donors and cancer patients. Assay: immunoSEQ multiplex PCR; the TCRdb copy retains only in-frame clones and omits some. The data show approximately 84,000 clones, around 80% seen once. This clone was recorded once. Germline CDR1 is SGHAT and CDR2 is FQNNGV. The V gene end was trimmed by 5 bases and the J gene end by 3 bases; junction bases not matched to a gene: 3. The CDR3 has 14 residues. Sequencing was done on a sample of blood. The TCR sequence derives from a woman between 55 and 75 years old in good health. V usage is TRBV11-2 and J usage is TRBJ2-5, with 10 nucleotides matching TRBD2. Here the CDR3 reads CASSVGLAEETQYF. For the CDR3, the DNA is TGTGCCAGCAGCGTCGGACTAGCGGAAGAGACCCAGTACTTC.